This entry is about one TCR beta chain. This sample was taken from a study of blood T cell repertoires in COVID-19. Study in general: T cells, B-cell-depleted T cells, or PBMCs provided the cDNA or gDNA that served as material.

The age range of participants was 18 to 89 years, with residence in about 25 US areas. Cohorts were based on clinical histories the participants reported. In the authors' methods: Estimation of nucleated cell counts relied on the amplification of reference gene primers. Sequencing used immunoSEQ multiplex PCR; TCRdb keeps in-frame clones, though not all of them. From that table come the V and J calls and clone size; the DNA was used to work out D and trimming. The table shows hundreds of thousands of clones, with about 87% occurring only once. Looked up from germline, CDR1 is MDHEN and CDR2 is SYDVKM. V lost 3 bases and J lost 3, with 12 bases in between. The CDR3 has 15 amino acids.

The gene calls are TRBV28 and TRBJ1-5; D is unresolved. Sequenced sample: PBMCs or T cells enriched from blood (not recorded which). The origin of this receptor is a woman aged 45-65 years who had recovered from COVID-19. Here the CDR3 DNA reads TGTGCCAGCAGTTTTCGGTCCCGCAACAATCAGCCCCAGCATTTT. Its protein is CASSFRSRNNQPQHF.